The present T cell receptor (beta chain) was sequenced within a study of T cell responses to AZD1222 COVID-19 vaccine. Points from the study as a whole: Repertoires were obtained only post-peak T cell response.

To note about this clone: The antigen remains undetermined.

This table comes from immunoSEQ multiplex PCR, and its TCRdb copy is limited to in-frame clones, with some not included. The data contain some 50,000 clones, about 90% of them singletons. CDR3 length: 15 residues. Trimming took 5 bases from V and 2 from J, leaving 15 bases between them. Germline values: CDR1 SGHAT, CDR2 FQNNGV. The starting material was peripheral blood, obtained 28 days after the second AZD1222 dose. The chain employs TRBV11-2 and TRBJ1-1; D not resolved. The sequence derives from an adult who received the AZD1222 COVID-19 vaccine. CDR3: CASSPILRPNTEAFF. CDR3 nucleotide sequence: TGTGCCAGCAGCCCTATTTTGAGGCCCAACACTGAAGCTTTCTTT.